The clone carrying this T cell receptor beta chain was seen just once. Its antigen is still unknown. Libraries were prepared by immunoSEQ multiplex PCR; TCRdb keeps only in-frame clonotypes and omits some of them. The sample lists tens of thousands of clones, 84% occurring once. This sample stems from a study of cytomegalovirus exposure and HLA in healthy donors. Study findings and constraints: CMV antigen specificity of three CMV-associated chains was confirmed in vitro. Many donors shared some public TCRs, even though most TCR sequences were rare. The finding came from a later analysis; first-cohort TCR clusters tended to co-occur in the 130 or so validation repertoires.

Sequencing input: PBMCs. The sequence derives from a young woman in good health and CMV-seropositive.

In nucleotides, the CDR3 is TGTGCCAGCAGCGTACCCGGGGTATGGGAAAAACTGTTTTTT. Translating it yields CASSVPGVWEKLFF. J is TRBJ1-4 and V is TRBV11-2, with unresolved D. CDR3 length equals 14 residues. V dropped 5 bases and J dropped 8 bases, with 15 bases sitting between them. Germline V gene lookup returns CDR1 SGHAT and CDR2 FQNNGV. The variable domain in full, completed from reference TRBV11-2 and TRBJ1-4, reads EAGVAQSPRYKIIEKRQSVAFWCNPISGHATLYWYQQILGQGPKLLIQFQNNGVVDDSQLPKDRFSAERLKGVDSTLKIQPAKLEDSAVYLCASSVPGVWEKLFFGSGTQLSVL.